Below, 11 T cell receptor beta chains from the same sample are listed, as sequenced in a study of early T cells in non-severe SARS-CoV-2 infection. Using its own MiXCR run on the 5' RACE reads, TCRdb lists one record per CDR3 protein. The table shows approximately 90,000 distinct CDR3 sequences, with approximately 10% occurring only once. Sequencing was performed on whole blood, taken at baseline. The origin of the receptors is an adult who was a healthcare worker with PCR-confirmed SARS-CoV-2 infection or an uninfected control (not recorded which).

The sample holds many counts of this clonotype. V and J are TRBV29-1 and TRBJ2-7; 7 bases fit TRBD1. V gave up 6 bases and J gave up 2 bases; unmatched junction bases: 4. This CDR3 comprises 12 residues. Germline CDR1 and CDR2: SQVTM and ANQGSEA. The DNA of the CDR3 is TGCAGCGTCGGGACAGAGCCCTACGAGCAGTACTTC. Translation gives CSVGTEPYEQYF.

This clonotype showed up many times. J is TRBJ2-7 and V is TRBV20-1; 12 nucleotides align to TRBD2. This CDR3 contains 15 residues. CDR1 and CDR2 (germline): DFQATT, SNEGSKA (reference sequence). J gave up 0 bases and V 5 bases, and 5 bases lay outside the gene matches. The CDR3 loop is CSAWGLAGNSYEQYF. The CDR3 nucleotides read TGCAGTGCTTGGGGACTAGCGGGTAACTCCTACGAGCAGTACTTC.

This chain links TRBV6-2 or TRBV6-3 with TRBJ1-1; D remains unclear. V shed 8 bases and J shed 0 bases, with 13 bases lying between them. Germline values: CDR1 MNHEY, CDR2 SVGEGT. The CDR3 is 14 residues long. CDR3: CASVRRNLNTEAFF. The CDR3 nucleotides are TGTGCCAGCGTACGGAGGAATTTGAACACTGAAGCTTTCTTT.

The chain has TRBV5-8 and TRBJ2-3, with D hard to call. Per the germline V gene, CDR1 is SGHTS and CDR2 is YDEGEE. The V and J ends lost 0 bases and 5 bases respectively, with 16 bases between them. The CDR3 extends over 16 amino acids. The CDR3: CASSLVFRVGIDTQYF. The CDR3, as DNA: TGTGCCAGCAGCTTGGTTTTTCGCGTTGGCATAGATACGCAGTATTTT.

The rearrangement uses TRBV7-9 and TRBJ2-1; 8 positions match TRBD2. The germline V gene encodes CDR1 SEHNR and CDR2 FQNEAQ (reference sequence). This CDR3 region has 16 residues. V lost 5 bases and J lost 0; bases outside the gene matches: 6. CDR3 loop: CASSPTGTSSYNEQFF. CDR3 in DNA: TGTGCCAGCAGCCCTACAGGGACTAGCTCCTACAATGAGCAGTTCTTC.

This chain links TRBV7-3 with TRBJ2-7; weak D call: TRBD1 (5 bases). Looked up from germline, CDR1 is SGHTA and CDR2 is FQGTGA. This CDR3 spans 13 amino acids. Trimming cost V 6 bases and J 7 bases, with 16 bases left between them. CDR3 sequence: CASRLTASGEQYF. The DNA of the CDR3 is TGTGCCAGCAGACTGACAGCTTCCGGGGAGCAGTACTTC.

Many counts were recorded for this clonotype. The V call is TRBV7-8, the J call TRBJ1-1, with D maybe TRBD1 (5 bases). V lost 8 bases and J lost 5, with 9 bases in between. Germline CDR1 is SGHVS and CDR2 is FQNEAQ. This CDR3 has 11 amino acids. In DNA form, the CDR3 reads TGTGCCAGCCTTGGGGCTACTGAAGCTTTCTTT. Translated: CASLGATEAFF.

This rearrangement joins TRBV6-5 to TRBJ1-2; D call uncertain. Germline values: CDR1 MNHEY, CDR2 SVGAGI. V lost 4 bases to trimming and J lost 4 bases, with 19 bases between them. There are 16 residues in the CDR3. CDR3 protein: CASSSPGGSKTYGYTF. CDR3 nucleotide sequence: TGTGCCAGCAGTTCCCCGGGAGGAAGCAAGACCTATGGCTACACCTTC.

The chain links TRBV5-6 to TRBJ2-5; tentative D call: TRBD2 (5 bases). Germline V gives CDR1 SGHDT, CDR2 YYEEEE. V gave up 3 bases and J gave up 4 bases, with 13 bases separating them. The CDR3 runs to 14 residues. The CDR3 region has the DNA TGTGCCAGCAGCTGGATCGGGGTTAGAGAGACCCAGTACTTC. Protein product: CASSWIGVRETQYF.

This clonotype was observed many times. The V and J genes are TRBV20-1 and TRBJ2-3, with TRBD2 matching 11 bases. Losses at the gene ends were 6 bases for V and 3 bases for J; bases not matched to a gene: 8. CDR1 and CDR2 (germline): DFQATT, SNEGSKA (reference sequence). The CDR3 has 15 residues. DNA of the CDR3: TGCAGTGCAAGACTAGCGGGGCCGAAGACAGATACGCAGTATTTT. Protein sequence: CSARLAGPKTDTQYF.

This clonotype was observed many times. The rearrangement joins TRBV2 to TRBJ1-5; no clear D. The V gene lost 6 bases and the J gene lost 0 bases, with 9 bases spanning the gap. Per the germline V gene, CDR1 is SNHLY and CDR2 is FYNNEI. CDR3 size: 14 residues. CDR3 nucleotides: TGTGCCAGCAGGCAGGATTATAGCAATCAGCCCCAGCATTTT. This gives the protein CASRQDYSNQPQHF. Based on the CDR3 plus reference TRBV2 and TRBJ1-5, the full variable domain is EPEVTQTPSHQVTQMGQEVILRCVPISNHLYFYWYRQILGQKVEFLVSFYNNEISEKSEIFDDQFSVERPDGSNFTLKIRSTKLEDSAMYFCASRQDYSNQPQHFGDGTRLSIL.